A single sample is the source of the 7 T cell receptor beta chains below, sequenced in a study of blood T cell repertoires in COVID-19. Sequenced by immunoSEQ multiplex PCR; TCRdb stores in-frame clones only, minus some. Of 100,000 to 150,000 clones in the sample, roughly four fifths were seen once. What was sequenced was peripheral blood. Receptors originate from a man aged 55 to 70 with acute or convalescent COVID-19.

The chain uses TRBV6-5 and TRBJ2-5; 8 bases are shared with TRBD2. The CDR3 runs to 15 residues. The germline CDR1 and CDR2 sequences are MNHEY and SVGAGI. The V and J ends lost 5 bases and 5 bases, in that order; junction bases with no gene match: 10. DNA for the CDR3: TGTGCCAGCAGTCCTGGACTAGCCAGGCGTGAGACCCAGTACTTC. Translating it yields CASSPGLARRETQYF.

This clone was found many times. The chain recombines TRBV4-2 with TRBJ2-3; D call uncertain. Trimming shortened V by 0 bases and J by 4 bases, and 8 bases separated the two germline ends. This CDR3 is 14 amino acids long. Germline CDR1 is LGHNA and CDR2 is YNFKEQ. The CDR3 bases are TGTGCCAGCAGCCAAGATTCGCTAGCAGATACGCAGTATTTT. This translates into CASSQDSLADTQYF.

The chain couples TRBV5-1 to TRBJ2-7; 7 bases line up with TRBD1. J lost 3 bases, V lost 4 bases, and 7 bases had no gene match. Germline V gene data show CDR1 as SGHRS and CDR2 as YFSETQ. There are 14 residues in the CDR3. CDR3 bases: TGCGCCAGCAGCCACGGACAGGTTCACTACGAGCAGTACTTC. It is translated as CASSHGQVHYEQYF.

The V gene is TRBV24-1, the J gene TRBJ1-2, with 7 bases fitting TRBD1. V shed 9 bases, J shed 7 bases, and the junction held 16 bases outside the gene matches. Germline lookup yields CDR1 KGHDR and CDR2 SFDVKD. This CDR3 is built from 15 residues. CDR3 nucleotide sequence: TGTGCCACCGCACAAACAGGGGAGGCAGTTGCTGGCTACACCTTC. Translating gives CATAQTGEAVAGYTF.

This chain connects TRBV28 to TRBJ2-7, with D unresolved. CDR3 length: 11 amino acids. CDR1 and CDR2 from the germline V gene are MDHEN and SYDVKM. Between the trimmed V and J ends, which lost 6 bases and 7 bases, there was a span of 10 bases. In DNA, the CDR3 is TGTGCCAGCAGACGTCTCGCGGAGCAGTACTTC. As protein: CASRRLAEQYF.

This clone was detected ten times or more. This rearrangement joins TRBV2 to TRBJ2-6; perhaps TRBD2 as D (6 bases). The CDR3 runs to 16 residues. V dropped 4 bases and J dropped 4 bases, with 14 bases sitting between them. Germline CDR1 is SNHLY and CDR2 is FYNNEI. The CDR3 sequence is CASSGVAGQGANVLTF. The CDR3 nucleotides read TGTGCCAGCAGTGGGGTGGCGGGGCAAGGGGCCAACGTCCTGACTTTC.

The chain recombines TRBV14 with TRBJ2-7; tentatively, D is TRBD2 (6 bases). Deletions cut 4 bases from V and 2 bases from J, with 18 bases between. The germline V gene has CDR1 SGHDN and CDR2 FVKESK. This CDR3 has 16 residues. The CDR3 spells CASSPRTGRGTYEQYF. The CDR3 bases are TGTGCCAGCAGCCCGCGGACGGGGCGGGGTACCTACGAGCAGTACTTC.